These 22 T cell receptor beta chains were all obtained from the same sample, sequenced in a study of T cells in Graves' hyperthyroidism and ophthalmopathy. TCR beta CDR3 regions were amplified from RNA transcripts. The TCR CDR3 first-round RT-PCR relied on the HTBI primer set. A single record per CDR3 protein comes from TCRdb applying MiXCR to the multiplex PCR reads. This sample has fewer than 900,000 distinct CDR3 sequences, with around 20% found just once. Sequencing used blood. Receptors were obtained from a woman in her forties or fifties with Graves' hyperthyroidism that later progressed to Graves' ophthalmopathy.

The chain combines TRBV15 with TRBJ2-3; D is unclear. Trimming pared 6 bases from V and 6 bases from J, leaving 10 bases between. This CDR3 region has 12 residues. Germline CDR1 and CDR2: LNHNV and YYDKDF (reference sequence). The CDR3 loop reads CATRAAMDTQYF. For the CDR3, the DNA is TGTGCCACCAGGGCAGCAATGGATACGCAGTATTTT. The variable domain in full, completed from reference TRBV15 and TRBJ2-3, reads DAMVIQNPRYQVTQFGKPVTLSCSQTLNHNVMYWYQQKSSQAPKLLFHYYDKDFNNEADTPDNFQSRRPNTSFCFLDIRSPGLGDTAMYLCATRAAMDTQYFGPGTRLTVL.

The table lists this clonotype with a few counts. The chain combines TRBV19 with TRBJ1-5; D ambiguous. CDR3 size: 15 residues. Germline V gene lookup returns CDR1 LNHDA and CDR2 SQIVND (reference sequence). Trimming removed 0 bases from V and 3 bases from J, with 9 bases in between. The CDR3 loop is CASSIDGSLNQPQHF. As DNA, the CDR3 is TGTGCCAGTAGTATAGATGGCAGCCTCAATCAGCCCCAGCATTTT. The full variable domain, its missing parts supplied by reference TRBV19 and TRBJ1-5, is DGGITQSPKYLFRKEGQNVTLSCEQNLNHDAMYWYRQDPGQGLRLIYYSQIVNDFQKGDIAEGYSVSREKKESFPLTVTSAQKNPTAFYLCASSIDGSLNQPQHFGDGTRLSIL.

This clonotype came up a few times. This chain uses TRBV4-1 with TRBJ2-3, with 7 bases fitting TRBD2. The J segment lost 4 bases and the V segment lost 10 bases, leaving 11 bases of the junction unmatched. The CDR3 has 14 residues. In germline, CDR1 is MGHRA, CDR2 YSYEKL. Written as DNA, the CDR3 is TGCGCCACCCAGGGTCAGCGGGAACCAGATACGCAGTATTTT. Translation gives CATQGQREPDTQYF.

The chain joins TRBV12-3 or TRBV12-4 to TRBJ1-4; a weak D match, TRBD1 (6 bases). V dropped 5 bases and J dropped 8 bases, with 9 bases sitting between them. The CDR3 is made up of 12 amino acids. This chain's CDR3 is CASSRGGEKLFF. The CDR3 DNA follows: TGTGCCAGCAGTCGAGGGGGGGAAAAACTGTTTTTT.

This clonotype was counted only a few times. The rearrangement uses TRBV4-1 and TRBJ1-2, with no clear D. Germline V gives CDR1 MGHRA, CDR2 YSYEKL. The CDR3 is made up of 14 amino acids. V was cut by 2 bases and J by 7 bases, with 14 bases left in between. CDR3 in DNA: TGCGCCAGCAGCCAAATTATGGGAAGTGGTGGCTACACCTTC. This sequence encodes CASSQIMGSGGYTF.

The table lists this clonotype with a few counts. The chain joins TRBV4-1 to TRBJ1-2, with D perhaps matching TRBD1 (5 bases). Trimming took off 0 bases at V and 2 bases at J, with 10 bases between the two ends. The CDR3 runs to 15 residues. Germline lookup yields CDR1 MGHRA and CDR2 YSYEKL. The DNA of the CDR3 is TGCGCCAGCAGCCAAGAAGGTCCAGGGAACTATGGCTACACCTTC. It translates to CASSQEGPGNYGYTF.

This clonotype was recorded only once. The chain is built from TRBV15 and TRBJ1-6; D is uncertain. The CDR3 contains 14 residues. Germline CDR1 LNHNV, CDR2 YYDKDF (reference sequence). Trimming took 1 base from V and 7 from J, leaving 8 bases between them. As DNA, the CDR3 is TGTGCCACCAGCAGAGTTGATCTAAATTCACCCCTCCACTTT. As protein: CATSRVDLNSPLHF.

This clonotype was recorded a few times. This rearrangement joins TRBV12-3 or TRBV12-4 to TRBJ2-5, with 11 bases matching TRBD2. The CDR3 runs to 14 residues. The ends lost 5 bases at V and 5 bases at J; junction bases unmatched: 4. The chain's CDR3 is CASSIGTSGETQYF. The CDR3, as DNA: TGTGCCAGCAGTATCGGGACTAGCGGCGAGACCCAGTACTTC.

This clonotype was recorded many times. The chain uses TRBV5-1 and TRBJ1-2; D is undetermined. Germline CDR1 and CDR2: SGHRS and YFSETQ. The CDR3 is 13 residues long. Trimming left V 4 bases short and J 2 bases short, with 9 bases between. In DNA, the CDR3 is TGCGCCAGCAGCCTCGACAAAAACTATGGCTACACCTTC. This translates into CASSLDKNYGYTF.

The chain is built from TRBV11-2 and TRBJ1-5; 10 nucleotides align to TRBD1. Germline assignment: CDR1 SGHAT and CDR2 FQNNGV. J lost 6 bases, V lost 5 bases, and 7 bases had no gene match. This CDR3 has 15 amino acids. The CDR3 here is CASSETGGVGQPQHF. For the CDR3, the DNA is TGTGCCAGCAGCGAGACAGGGGGCGTGGGTCAGCCCCAGCATTTT.

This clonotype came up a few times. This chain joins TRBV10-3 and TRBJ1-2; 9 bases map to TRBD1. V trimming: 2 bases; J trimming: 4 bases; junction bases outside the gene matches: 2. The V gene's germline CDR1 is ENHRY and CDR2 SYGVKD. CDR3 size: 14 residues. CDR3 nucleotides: TGTGCCATCAGTGAGGGGGACAGGGTCTATGGCTACACCTTC. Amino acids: CAISEGDRVYGYTF.

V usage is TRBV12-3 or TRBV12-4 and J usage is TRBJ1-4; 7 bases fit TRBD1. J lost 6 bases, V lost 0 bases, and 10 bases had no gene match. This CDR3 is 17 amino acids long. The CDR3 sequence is CASSLAGAGGEDEKLFF. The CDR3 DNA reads TGTGCCAGCAGTTTAGCGGGCGCAGGGGGTGAGGATGAAAAACTGTTTTTT.

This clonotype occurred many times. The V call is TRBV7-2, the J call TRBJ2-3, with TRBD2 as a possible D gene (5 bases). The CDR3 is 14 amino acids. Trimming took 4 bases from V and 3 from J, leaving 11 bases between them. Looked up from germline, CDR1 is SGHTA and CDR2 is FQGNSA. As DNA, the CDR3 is TGTGCCAGCAGCTGGCTCCGGGGTACAGATACGCAGTATTTT. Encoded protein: CASSWLRGTDTQYF.

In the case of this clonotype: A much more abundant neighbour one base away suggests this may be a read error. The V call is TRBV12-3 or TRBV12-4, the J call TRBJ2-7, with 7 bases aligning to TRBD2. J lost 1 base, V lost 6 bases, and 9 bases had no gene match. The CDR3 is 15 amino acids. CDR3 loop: CASRLGPAGSYEQYF. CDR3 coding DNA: TGTGCCAGCAGACTAGGACCAGCGGGATCCTACGAGCAGTACTTC.

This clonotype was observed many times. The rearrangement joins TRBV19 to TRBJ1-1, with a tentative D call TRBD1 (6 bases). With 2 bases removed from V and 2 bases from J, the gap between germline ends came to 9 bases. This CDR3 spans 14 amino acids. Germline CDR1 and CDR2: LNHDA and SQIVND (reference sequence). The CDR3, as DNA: TGTGCCAGTAGTATAATGGACAGCAACACTGAAGCTTTCTTT. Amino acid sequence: CASSIMDSNTEAFF.

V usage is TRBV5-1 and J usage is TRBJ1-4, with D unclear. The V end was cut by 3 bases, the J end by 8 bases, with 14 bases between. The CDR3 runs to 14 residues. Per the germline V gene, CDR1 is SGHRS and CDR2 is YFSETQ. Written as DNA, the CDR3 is TGCGCCAGCAGCTCGAGACACCCCGGGGAAAAACTGTTTTTT. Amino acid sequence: CASSSRHPGEKLFF.

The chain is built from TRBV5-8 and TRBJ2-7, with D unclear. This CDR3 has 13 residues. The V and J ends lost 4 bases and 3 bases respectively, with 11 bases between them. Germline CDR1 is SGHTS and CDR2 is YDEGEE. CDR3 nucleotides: TGTGCCAGCAGCCTCAGGCGGTTCTACGAGCAGTACTTC. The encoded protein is CASSLRRFYEQYF.

In DNA, the CDR3 is TGTGCCAGCTCACCCCTGCCTACAGGGGGCTACAATGAGCAGTTCTTC. It yields the protein CASSPLPTGGYNEQFF. The chain combines TRBV18 with TRBJ2-1; 8 bases are a match to TRBD1. The germline V gene encodes CDR1 KGHSH and CDR2 LQKENI. Trimming removed 3 bases from V and 3 bases from J; junction bases left unmatched: 7. The CDR3 is 16 amino acids.

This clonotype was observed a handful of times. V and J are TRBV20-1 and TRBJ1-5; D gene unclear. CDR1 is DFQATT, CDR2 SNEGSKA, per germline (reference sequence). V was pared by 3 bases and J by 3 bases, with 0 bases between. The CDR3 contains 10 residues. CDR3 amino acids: CSASNQPQHF. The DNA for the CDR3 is TGCAGTGCTAGCAATCAGCCCCAGCATTTT.

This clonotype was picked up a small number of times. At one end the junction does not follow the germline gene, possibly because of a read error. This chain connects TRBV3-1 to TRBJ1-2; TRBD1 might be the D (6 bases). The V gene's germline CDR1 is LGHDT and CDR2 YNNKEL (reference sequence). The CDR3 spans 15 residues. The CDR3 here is CTSSHPTGSNYGYTF. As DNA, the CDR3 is TGTACCAGCAGCCATCCGACAGGCTCAAACTATGGCTACACCTTC.

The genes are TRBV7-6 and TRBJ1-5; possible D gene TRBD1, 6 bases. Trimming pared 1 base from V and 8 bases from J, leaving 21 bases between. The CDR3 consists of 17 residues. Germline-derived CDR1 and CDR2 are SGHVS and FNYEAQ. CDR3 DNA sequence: TGTGCCAGCAGCTTAGGTACAGGGTTTAACTATAGGGAGCCCCAGCATTTT. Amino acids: CASSLGTGFNYREPQHF.

The CDR3 nucleotides read TGCGCCAGCAGCACAGGACTAGCGGGGGGTCCGGAGACCCAGTACTTC. This codes for CASSTGLAGGPETQYF. This chain links TRBV5-1 with TRBJ2-5, with 14 positions matching TRBD2. V was clipped by 4 bases and J by 5 bases; unmatched bases: 7. CDR3 length: 16 residues. The germline gives CDR1 SGHRS, CDR2 YFSETQ.